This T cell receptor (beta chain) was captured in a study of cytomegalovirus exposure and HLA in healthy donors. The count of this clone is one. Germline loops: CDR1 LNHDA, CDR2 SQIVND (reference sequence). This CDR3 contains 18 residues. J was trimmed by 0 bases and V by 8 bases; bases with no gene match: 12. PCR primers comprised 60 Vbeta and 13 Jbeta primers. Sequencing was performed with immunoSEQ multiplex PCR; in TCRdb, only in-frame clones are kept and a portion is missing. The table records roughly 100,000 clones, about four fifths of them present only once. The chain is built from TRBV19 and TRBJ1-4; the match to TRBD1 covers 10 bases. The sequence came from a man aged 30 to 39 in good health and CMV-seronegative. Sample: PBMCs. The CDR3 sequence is CASRRQGASVATNEKLFF. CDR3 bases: TGTGCCAGTCGAAGACAGGGGGCCTCAGTTGCAACTAATGAAAAACTGTTTTTT.